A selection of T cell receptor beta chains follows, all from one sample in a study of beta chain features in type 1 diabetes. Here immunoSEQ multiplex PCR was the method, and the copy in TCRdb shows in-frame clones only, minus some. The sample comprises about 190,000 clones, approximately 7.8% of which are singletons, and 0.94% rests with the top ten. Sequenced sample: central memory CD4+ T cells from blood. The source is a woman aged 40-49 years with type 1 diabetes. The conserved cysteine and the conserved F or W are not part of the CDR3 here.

cdr3_aa: ARQLAGGGRGEQF; v_call: TRBV30; j_call: TRBJ2-1
cdr3_aa: ASSPFTGELF; v_call: TRBV4-1; j_call: TRBJ2-2
cdr3_aa: ASRGLAGSDTQY; v_call: TRBV25-1; j_call: TRBJ2-3
cdr3_aa: ASSSNPRGTSGRTLNEQF; v_call: TRBV27; j_call: TRBJ2-1
cdr3_aa: ASTLGTKGGYT; v_call: TRBV6-1; j_call: TRBJ1-2
cdr3_aa: ASSHQIQGRGGELF; v_call: TRBV5-4; j_call: TRBJ2-2
cdr3_aa: AIGPSGGAGETQY; v_call: TRBV10-3; j_call: TRBJ2-5
cdr3_aa: ASSRPGLALNEQF; v_call: TRBV4-1; j_call: TRBJ2-1
cdr3_aa: ASSQGISGANVLT; v_call: TRBV6-6; j_call: TRBJ2-6
cdr3_aa: ASSLPGQTYNEQF; v_call: TRBV4-1; j_call: TRBJ2-1
cdr3_aa: ASSQVSDGFYGYT; v_call: TRBV4-3; j_call: TRBJ1-2
cdr3_aa: ASSPGTGRETQY; v_call: TRBV18; j_call: TRBJ2-5
cdr3_aa: ASSLVGAQGANTEAF; v_call: TRBV28; j_call: TRBJ1-1
cdr3_aa: ATGGVAEYQETQY; v_call: TRBV15; j_call: TRBJ2-5
cdr3_aa: ASSSPRGPTSEGVQETQY; v_call: TRBV7-8; j_call: TRBJ2-5
cdr3_aa: ASSATGKGRKTQY; v_call: TRBV27; j_call: TRBJ2-5
cdr3_aa: ASSRGDRGDQETQY; v_call: TRBV5-4; j_call: TRBJ2-5
cdr3_aa: ASSLDALTGGTEAF; v_call: TRBV5-1; j_call: TRBJ1-1
cdr3_aa: SGGTEGYT; v_call: TRBV29-1; j_call: TRBJ1-2
cdr3_aa: ASSQVQLAKNIQY; v_call: TRBV14; j_call: TRBJ2-4
cdr3_aa: ASSLGGGSWEQY; v_call: TRBV28; j_call: TRBJ2-7
cdr3_aa: ASSSQLNTEAF; v_call: TRBV7-9; j_call: TRBJ1-1
cdr3_aa: ASSIAGQGTDTQY; v_call: TRBV19; j_call: TRBJ2-3
cdr3_aa: ASSLTGTSGALGQF; v_call: TRBV7-9; j_call: TRBJ2-1
cdr3_aa: ASARGLAPGETQY; v_call: TRBV19; j_call: TRBJ2-5
cdr3_aa: AWERLAGVSEQF; v_call: TRBV30; j_call: TRBJ2-1
cdr3_aa: ASLTSGDYNEQF; v_call: TRBV6-6; j_call: TRBJ2-1
cdr3_aa: ASSPSPIGQTYEQY; v_call: TRBV5-1; j_call: TRBJ2-7
cdr3_aa: SVEVFGRPQETQY; v_call: TRBV29-1; j_call: TRBJ2-5
cdr3_aa: ASSVEVGAEAF; v_call: TRBV9; j_call: TRBJ1-1